The T cell receptor beta chain described here comes from a study of CD4 T cells in relation to SARS-CoV-2 and coronaviruses. Across the whole study: The HLA restriction of the shared crossreactive spike epitopes was mapped.

General study points: In about 65% of donors, memory CD4+ clonotypes crossrecognized SARS-CoV-2 and at least one common cold coronavirus spike.

The data were produced by immunoSEQ multiplex PCR, yet TCRdb's version contains in-frame clones alone and is incomplete. The table has 25,000 or so clones, over 60% seen once; the top ten hold 20% to 25%. Before the COVID-19 pandemic, during about 2010-2018, CD4+ T cells were taken from unexposed donors. After about 10 days of culture, CD4+ T cells were isolated. With respect to this clone: Its antigen is still unknown.

The CDR3 has 12 residues. Germline assignment: CDR1 SGHTA and CDR2 FQGNSA. The ends were cut back, 4 bases at V and 7 bases at J, with 8 bases in the middle. The clonotype comes from a human donor in good health. The chain joins TRBV7-2 to TRBJ2-1; no clear D. Sequencing was done on a sample of CD4+ T cells from PBMCs, cultured in vitro. CDR3 coding DNA: TGTGCCAGCAGCTCATGGCTTAATGAGCAGTTCTTC. Its protein product is CASSSWLNEQFF.